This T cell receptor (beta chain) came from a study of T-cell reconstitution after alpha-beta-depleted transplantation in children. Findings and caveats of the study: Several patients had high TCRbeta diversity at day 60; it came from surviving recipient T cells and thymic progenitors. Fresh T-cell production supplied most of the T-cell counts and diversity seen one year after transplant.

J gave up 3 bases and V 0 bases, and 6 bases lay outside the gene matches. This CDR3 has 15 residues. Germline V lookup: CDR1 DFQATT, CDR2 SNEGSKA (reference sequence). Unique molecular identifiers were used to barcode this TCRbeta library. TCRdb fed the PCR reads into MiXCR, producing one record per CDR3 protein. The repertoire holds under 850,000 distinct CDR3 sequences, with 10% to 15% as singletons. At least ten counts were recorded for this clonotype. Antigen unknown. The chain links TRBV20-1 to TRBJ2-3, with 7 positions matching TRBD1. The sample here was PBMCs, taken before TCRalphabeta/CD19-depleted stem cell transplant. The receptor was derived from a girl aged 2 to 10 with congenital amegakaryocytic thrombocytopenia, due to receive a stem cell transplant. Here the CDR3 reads CSARDTHRGTDTQYF. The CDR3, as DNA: TGCAGTGCTAGAGATACCCACAGGGGAACAGATACGCAGTATTTT.